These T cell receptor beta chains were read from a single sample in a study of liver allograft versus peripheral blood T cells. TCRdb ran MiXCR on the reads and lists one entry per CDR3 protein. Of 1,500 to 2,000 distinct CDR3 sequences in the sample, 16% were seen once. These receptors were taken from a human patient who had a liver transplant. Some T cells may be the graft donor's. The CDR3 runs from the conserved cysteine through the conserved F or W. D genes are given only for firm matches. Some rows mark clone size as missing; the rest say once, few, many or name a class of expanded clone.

CDR3 DNA: TGTGCCAGCAGCCCTCCAGGGCGGGGGGGGTTAGAGGAGCAGTTCTTC; CDR3 protein: CASSPPGRGGLEEQFF; D gene: TRBD2; J gene: TRBJ2-1; V gene: TRBV7-2; clone size: medium-sized
CDR3 DNA: TGTGCCAGTAGTCCACGGACAGGAGACGAAGCTTTCTTT; CDR3 protein: CASSPRTGDEAFF; D gene: TRBD1; J gene: TRBJ1-1; V gene: TRBV19; clone size: medium-sized
CDR3 DNA: TGTGCCAGCAAGCCCCCGGGGGCAGATACGCAGTATTTT; CDR3 protein: CASKPPGADTQYF; D gene: NA; J gene: TRBJ2-3; V gene: TRBV12-3/TRBV12-4; clone size: NA
CDR3 DNA: TGTGCCAGCAGCTTTATTGCGGGAGGGGGGGAGACCCAGTACTTC; CDR3 protein: CASSFIAGGGETQYF; D gene: TRBD2; J gene: TRBJ2-5; V gene: TRBV5-4; clone size: few
CDR3 DNA: TGTGCCAGCAGCTGGGGTAAGGATACACCCCTCCACTTT; CDR3 protein: CASSWGKDTPLHF; D gene: NA; J gene: TRBJ1-6; V gene: TRBV5-6; clone size: medium-sized
CDR3 DNA: TGTGCCAGCAGTTACTCCGGCAAACCGAACACTGAAGCTTTCTTT; CDR3 protein: CASSYSGKPNTEAFF; D gene: NA; J gene: TRBJ1-1; V gene: TRBV6-5; clone size: medium-sized
CDR3 DNA: TGTGCCAGCAGTTTAGTGGGGTCCACTGAAGCTTTCTTT; CDR3 protein: CASSLVGSTEAFF; D gene: NA; J gene: TRBJ1-1; V gene: TRBV12-3/TRBV12-4; clone size: few
CDR3 DNA: TGTGCCAGCAGCTTAGGGTTGGAGCAGTTCTTC; CDR3 protein: CASSLGLEQFF; D gene: NA; J gene: TRBJ2-1; V gene: TRBV11-2; clone size: medium-sized
CDR3 DNA: TGTGCCAGCAGGCCCTTTACAGGGACTGAAGCTTTCTTT; CDR3 protein: CASRPFTGTEAFF; D gene: NA; J gene: TRBJ1-1; V gene: TRBV27; clone size: medium-sized
CDR3 DNA: TGCAGTGCTAGAGATCCCGCGGGAGCGAACAATGAGCAGTTCTTC; CDR3 protein: CSARDPAGANNEQFF; D gene: TRBD2; J gene: TRBJ2-1; V gene: TRBV20-1; clone size: few
CDR3 DNA: TGTGCCAGCACCATCAGCTCTGGGAAGACCCAGTACTTC; CDR3 protein: CASTISSGKTQYF; D gene: NA; J gene: TRBJ2-5; V gene: TRBV6-1; clone size: NA
CDR3 DNA: TGTGCCAGCAGTGAAGGGCAGCAAAGTTCACCCCTCCACTTT; CDR3 protein: CASSEGQQSSPLHF; D gene: NA; J gene: TRBJ1-6; V gene: TRBV6-1; clone size: large
CDR3 DNA: TGTGCCACCAGCAGAGGACAGGGGAAGATGGGTGGCTACACCTTC; CDR3 protein: CATSRGQGKMGGYTF; D gene: TRBD1; J gene: TRBJ1-2; V gene: TRBV15; clone size: large
CDR3 DNA: TGTGCCAGTAGTATAGGTGGCCACACAGATACGCAGTATTTT; CDR3 protein: CASSIGGHTDTQYF; D gene: NA; J gene: TRBJ2-3; V gene: TRBV19; clone size: medium-sized
CDR3 DNA: TGTGCCAGTAGTATCCCCAACGGACTAGCGGGAGTTCCAGATACGCAGTATTTT; CDR3 protein: CASSIPNGLAGVPDTQYF; D gene: TRBD2; J gene: TRBJ2-3; V gene: TRBV19; clone size: medium-sized
CDR3 DNA: TGTGCCAGCAGCTCGGGGGGGGGCCAAGACACTGAAGCTTTCTTT; CDR3 protein: CASSSGGGQDTEAFF; D gene: NA; J gene: TRBJ1-1; V gene: TRBV11-3; clone size: NA
CDR3 DNA: TGCGCCAGCAGCCAAGATGGCTGGGCGAACTATGGCTACACCTTC; CDR3 protein: CASSQDGWANYGYTF; D gene: NA; J gene: TRBJ1-2; V gene: TRBV4-3; clone size: NA
CDR3 DNA: TGTGCCATCAGTGAGCCAGGACTAGCGGGGGGCCTGGGAGGCGAGCAGTACTTC; CDR3 protein: CAISEPGLAGGLGGEQYF; D gene: TRBD2; J gene: TRBJ2-7; V gene: TRBV10-3; clone size: NA
CDR3 DNA: TGTGCCAGCAGCTTAGTAGGTGGGGAACACGGAAGGGGCTACACCTTC; CDR3 protein: CASSLVGGEHGRGYTF; D gene: NA; J gene: TRBJ1-2; V gene: TRBV7-9; clone size: large
CDR3 DNA: TGTGCCAGCAGTTGGGACGCCTCTAACTATGGCTACACCTTC; CDR3 protein: CASSWDASNYGYTF; D gene: NA; J gene: TRBJ1-2; V gene: TRBV27; clone size: large
CDR3 DNA: TGTGCCAGCAGCTCCCAGTCGGGGGGTGGGAGTGAGCAGTTCTTC; CDR3 protein: CASSSQSGGGSEQFF; D gene: TRBD2; J gene: TRBJ2-1; V gene: TRBV11-3; clone size: NA
CDR3 DNA: TGCAGTGCTAGAGATGTGGCCTCTTCCTACTATGGCTACACCTTC; CDR3 protein: CSARDVASSYYGYTF; D gene: NA; J gene: TRBJ1-2; V gene: TRBV20-1; clone size: medium-sized
CDR3 DNA: TGTGCCAGTAGTGGGACAAAAGTTAGCAATCAGCCCCAGCATTTT; CDR3 protein: CASSGTKVSNQPQHF; D gene: NA; J gene: TRBJ1-5; V gene: TRBV19; clone size: large
CDR3 DNA: TGTGCCATCAGTGCGGGACAGGGGGGATCCACTGAAGCTTTCTTT; CDR3 protein: CAISAGQGGSTEAFF; D gene: TRBD1; J gene: TRBJ1-1; V gene: TRBV10-3; clone size: medium-sized
CDR3 DNA: TGTGCCGGACAGGGACAGCCATATGAAAAACTGTTTTTT; CDR3 protein: CAGQGQPYEKLFF; D gene: TRBD1; J gene: TRBJ1-4; V gene: TRBV2; clone size: NA
CDR3 DNA: TGTGCCAGCAGACCTCCCTGGGCAGGAGGGACTGAAGCTTTCTTT; CDR3 protein: CASRPPWAGGTEAFF; D gene: NA; J gene: TRBJ1-1; V gene: TRBV6-2/TRBV6-3; clone size: medium-sized
CDR3 DNA: TGTGCCAGTAGTCTGGCGAGAGCTCCTGACAATGAGCAGTTCTTC; CDR3 protein: CASSLARAPDNEQFF; D gene: NA; J gene: TRBJ2-1; V gene: TRBV19; clone size: medium-sized
CDR3 DNA: TGTGCCAGCAGCCGAACCGGGACAGGGGGTCAGAAGACCCAGTACTTC; CDR3 protein: CASSRTGTGGQKTQYF; D gene: TRBD1; J gene: TRBJ2-5; V gene: TRBV11-2; clone size: NA
CDR3 DNA: TGTGCCAGCAGCATTAGGGACCACACAGATACGCAGTATTTT; CDR3 protein: CASSIRDHTDTQYF; D gene: NA; J gene: TRBJ2-3; V gene: TRBV6-2/TRBV6-3; clone size: medium-sized
CDR3 DNA: TGTGCCAGCAGCCTTCTTCGGGGCTGGGGTGAGCAGTTCTTC; CDR3 protein: CASSLLRGWGEQFF; D gene: NA; J gene: TRBJ2-1; V gene: TRBV14; clone size: medium-sized
CDR3 DNA: TGTGCCAGCAGTCCGACAGGGCCACGCAGGGACATTCAGTACTTC; CDR3 protein: CASSPTGPRRDIQYF; D gene: TRBD1; J gene: TRBJ2-4; V gene: TRBV27; clone size: few
CDR3 DNA: TGTGCCAGCAGTTACTTTCTAATAGCGGGACCCGCTGAAGATACGCAGTATTTT; CDR3 protein: CASSYFLIAGPAEDTQYF; D gene: TRBD2; J gene: TRBJ2-3; V gene: TRBV6-6; clone size: medium-sized
CDR3 DNA: TGTGCCAGCAGTGGACAGGGTGACTACAATGAGCAGTTCTTC; CDR3 protein: CASSGQGDYNEQFF; D gene: TRBD1; J gene: TRBJ2-1; V gene: TRBV6-1; clone size: medium-sized
CDR3 DNA: TGCAGTGCTAGGGGGACTAGCGGGGGGACCTACAATGAGCAGTTCTTC; CDR3 protein: CSARGTSGGTYNEQFF; D gene: TRBD2; J gene: TRBJ2-1; V gene: TRBV20-1; clone size: NA
CDR3 DNA: TGTGCCAGCATCCCCTCAGGGGGTCGGACCGGGGAGCTGTTTTTT; CDR3 protein: CASIPSGGRTGELFF; D gene: TRBD1; J gene: TRBJ2-2; V gene: TRBV5-6; clone size: medium-sized
CDR3 DNA: TGCGCCAGCAGCTTGGCCCAGGGGGCCGGGGAGCTGTTTTTT; CDR3 protein: CASSLAQGAGELFF; D gene: TRBD1; J gene: TRBJ2-2; V gene: TRBV5-6; clone size: once
CDR3 DNA: TGTGCCAGCACCCTGAGGGGGGGGGGAGAGACCCAGTACTTC; CDR3 protein: CASTLRGGGETQYF; D gene: NA; J gene: TRBJ2-5; V gene: TRBV6-1; clone size: NA
CDR3 DNA: TGTGCCAGCAGTGAGACCGGGACGGCTTCTAACTATGGCTACACCTTC; CDR3 protein: CASSETGTASNYGYTF; D gene: NA; J gene: TRBJ1-2; V gene: TRBV6-1; clone size: large
CDR3 DNA: TGTGCCAGCAGCCTACAGGGGGACTACGAGCAGTACTTC; CDR3 protein: CASSLQGDYEQYF; D gene: TRBD1; J gene: TRBJ2-7; V gene: TRBV6-5; clone size: medium-sized
CDR3 DNA: TGCAGTGCTAGAGGCCACGGGGGAGGCAATCAGCCCCAGCATTTT; CDR3 protein: CSARGHGGGNQPQHF; D gene: NA; J gene: TRBJ1-5; V gene: TRBV20-1; clone size: medium-sized
CDR3 DNA: TGTGCCAGCAGAGATTATGGAAACACCATATATTTT; CDR3 protein: CASRDYGNTIYF; D gene: NA; J gene: TRBJ1-3; V gene: TRBV6-6; clone size: large
CDR3 DNA: TGTGCCACAGACAGGGGACCCACCTACGAGCAGTACTTC; CDR3 protein: CATDRGPTYEQYF; D gene: TRBD1; J gene: TRBJ2-7; V gene: TRBV6-6; clone size: medium-sized
CDR3 DNA: TGTGCCAGCAGTTTGGTCCCCAATGAGCAGTTCTTC; CDR3 protein: CASSLVPNEQFF; D gene: NA; J gene: TRBJ2-1; V gene: TRBV6-2/TRBV6-3; clone size: medium-sized
CDR3 DNA: TGCAGCGTTGGTGAAGCTGGAAACACCATATATTTT; CDR3 protein: CSVGEAGNTIYF; D gene: NA; J gene: TRBJ1-3; V gene: TRBV29-1; clone size: large
CDR3 DNA: TGCAGCGTTGTATTCACGTCTACATCCTCCTACGAGCAGTACTTC; CDR3 protein: CSVVFTSTSSYEQYF; D gene: NA; J gene: TRBJ2-7; V gene: TRBV29-1; clone size: large
CDR3 DNA: TGTGCCAGCAGCTATAGGGATCAGCCCCAGCATTTT; CDR3 protein: CASSYRDQPQHF; D gene: NA; J gene: TRBJ1-5; V gene: TRBV5-6; clone size: medium-sized
CDR3 DNA: TGTGCCAGCAGCTTAGGGGCCCAAACTGAAGCTTTCTTT; CDR3 protein: CASSLGAQTEAFF; D gene: NA; J gene: TRBJ1-1; V gene: TRBV7-9; clone size: NA
CDR3 DNA: TGCAGTGCTAGAGGACTGGGACTAGCGGGCGGGGAGACCCAGTACTTC; CDR3 protein: CSARGLGLAGGETQYF; D gene: TRBD2; J gene: TRBJ2-5; V gene: TRBV20-1; clone size: NA
CDR3 DNA: TGTGCCACCAGCAGAGAAAGGACGGTGAACACCGGGGAGCTGTTTTTT; CDR3 protein: CATSRERTVNTGELFF; D gene: NA; J gene: TRBJ2-2; V gene: TRBV15; clone size: medium-sized
CDR3 DNA: TGCAGCGTCCGACAGGGTAGTTACGAGCAGTACTTC; CDR3 protein: CSVRQGSYEQYF; D gene: TRBD1; J gene: TRBJ2-7; V gene: TRBV29-1; clone size: medium-sized
CDR3 DNA: TGCAGCGTCCCCCGCGGACAGGGGGCCGTGGGGGATACGCAGTATTTT; CDR3 protein: CSVPRGQGAVGDTQYF; D gene: TRBD1; J gene: TRBJ2-3; V gene: TRBV29-1; clone size: medium-sized
CDR3 DNA: TGTGCCAGTAGTATAGCGGGACTAGCGGGGAATGAGCAGTTCTTC; CDR3 protein: CASSIAGLAGNEQFF; D gene: TRBD2; J gene: TRBJ2-1; V gene: TRBV19; clone size: NA
CDR3 DNA: TGTGCCAGCAGTTACATGGGGTGGGGCACTGAAGCTTTCTTT; CDR3 protein: CASSYMGWGTEAFF; D gene: NA; J gene: TRBJ1-1; V gene: TRBV6-5; clone size: medium-sized
CDR3 DNA: TGCAGCGTTAATGAGGTGGGGGCGATGGAGACCCAGTACTTC; CDR3 protein: CSVNEVGAMETQYF; D gene: NA; J gene: TRBJ2-5; V gene: TRBV29-1; clone size: medium-sized
CDR3 DNA: TGTGCCAGCAGCATCCAGTGGACAGCTAACACTGAAGCTTTCTTT; CDR3 protein: CASSIQWTANTEAFF; D gene: NA; J gene: TRBJ1-1; V gene: TRBV11-2; clone size: medium-sized
CDR3 DNA: TGTGCCAGCAGCTCCGGTTGGGCCTATAATTCACCCCTCCACTTT; CDR3 protein: CASSSGWAYNSPLHF; D gene: NA; J gene: TRBJ1-6; V gene: TRBV7-2; clone size: large
CDR3 DNA: TGTGCCAGCAGCGTGACTAGCGGGAGGGCTGTCTACGAGCAGTACTTC; CDR3 protein: CASSVTSGRAVYEQYF; D gene: TRBD2; J gene: TRBJ2-7; V gene: TRBV7-9; clone size: large
CDR3 DNA: TGTGCCAGCAACCCGAGTTACTATAATTCACCCCTCCACTTT; CDR3 protein: CASNPSYYNSPLHF; D gene: NA; J gene: TRBJ1-6; V gene: TRBV5-5; clone size: medium-sized
CDR3 DNA: TGTGCCAGCAGCTACATCAGGGGCAATAAGGACACCGGGGAGCTGTTTTTT; CDR3 protein: CASSYIRGNKDTGELFF; D gene: NA; J gene: TRBJ2-2; V gene: TRBV6-2/TRBV6-3; clone size: medium-sized
CDR3 DNA: TGCAGTGTCCCAGACAGCCCTAACACTGAAGCTTTCTTT; CDR3 protein: CSVPDSPNTEAFF; D gene: NA; J gene: TRBJ1-1; V gene: TRBV20-1; clone size: medium-sized